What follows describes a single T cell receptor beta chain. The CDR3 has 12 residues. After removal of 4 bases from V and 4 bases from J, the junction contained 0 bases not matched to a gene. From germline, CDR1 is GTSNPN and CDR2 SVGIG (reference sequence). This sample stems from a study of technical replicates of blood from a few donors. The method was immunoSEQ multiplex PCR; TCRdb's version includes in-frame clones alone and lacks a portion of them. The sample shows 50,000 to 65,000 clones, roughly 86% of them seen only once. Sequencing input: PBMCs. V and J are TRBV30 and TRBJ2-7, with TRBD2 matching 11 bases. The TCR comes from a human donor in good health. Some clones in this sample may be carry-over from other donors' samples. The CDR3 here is CAWTSGRYEQYF. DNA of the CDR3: TGTGCCTGGACTAGCGGGAGGTACGAGCAGTACTTC.